At least ten counts were recorded for the clone carrying this T cell receptor beta chain. As yet, its antigen is unknown. The CDR3 has 10 amino acids. Trimming left V 5 bases short and J 1 base short, with 2 bases between. Germline values: CDR1 SQVTM, CDR2 ANQGSEA. These data originate in a study of glioma-infiltrating T cells. TCR alpha and beta CDR3 regions were amplified from RNA using iRepertoire nested multiplex PCR. One-step reverse transcription and amplification started from roughly 100-400 ng of tissue mRNA or PBMC total RNA. A single record per CDR3 protein comes from TCRdb applying MiXCR to the multiplex PCR reads. The sample holds some 120,000 distinct CDR3 sequences, roughly 25% seen once. Broader study findings: Above-expected tissue-blood divergence occurred in all gliomas, most in low-grade ones. Very few CDR3 sequences were shared between tissue and blood.

The sequenced sample consisted of glioma tissue, nonneoplastic brain tissue, or PBMCs (not recorded which). The rearrangement uses TRBV29-1 and TRBJ1-1, with unresolved D. The TCR originated in a human donor with low-grade glioma or glioblastoma, undergoing nonglioma brain surgery, or in good health (not recorded which). The CDR3 bases are TGCAGCGTTCGGAACACTGAAGCTTTCTTT. This codes for CSVRNTEAFF.